These T cell receptor beta chains were read from a single sample in a study of T cell responses to AZD1222 COVID-19 vaccine. Here immunoSEQ multiplex PCR was the method, and the copy in TCRdb shows in-frame clones only, minus some. The table records more than 95,000 clones, over 75% of them present only once. The sequences come from peripheral blood, collected on day 0 of AZD1222 vaccination. All receptors come from an adult in good health. The CDR3 runs from the conserved cysteine through the conserved F or W. Fields, in order: D gene, V gene, J gene, clone size, CDR3 protein, CDR3 DNA. D genes are given only for firm matches. A row's size may be missing; if present it is once, few, many or a size class.

>-|TRBV28|TRBJ1-5|once
CASIGGSNQPQHF
TGTGCCAGCATCGGGGGCTCCAATCAGCCCCAGCATTTT
>TRBD1|TRBV27|TRBJ2-6|-
CASSLFRPRDRGPYSGANVLTF
TGTGCCAGCAGTTTATTTCGACCCCGGGACAGGGGACCATACTCTGGGGCCAACGTCCTGACTTTC
>-|TRBV3-1/TRBV3-2|TRBJ2-4|few
CASSQGHLAKNIQYF
TGTGCCAGCAGCCAGGGACACCTAGCCAAAAACATTCAGTACTTC
>TRBD1|TRBV24-1|TRBJ2-5|once
CATSDGQARGTQYF
TGTGCCACCAGTGACGGACAGGCTCGGGGGACCCAGTACTTC
>TRBD1|TRBV28|TRBJ1-2|-
CASSRQGGGYTF
TGTGCCAGCTCCAGACAGGGCGGAGGCTACACCTTC
>-|TRBV27|TRBJ2-7|few
CASSFRGDEQYF
TGTGCCAGCAGTTTCAGGGGCGACGAGCAGTACTTC
>-|TRBV19|TRBJ1-3|-
CASSIEGLPISGNTIYF
TGTGCCAGTAGTATCGAGGGCCTCCCCATCTCTGGAAACACCATATATTTT
>-|TRBV3-1/TRBV3-2|TRBJ2-2|-
CASSHGVVAAYTGELFF
TGTGCCAGCAGCCATGGCGTGGTAGCGGCCTACACCGGGGAGCTGTTTTTT
>TRBD1|TRBV6-5|TRBJ1-5|-
CASEGQGFNQPQHF
TGTGCCAGCGAGGGACAGGGGTTTAATCAGCCCCAGCATTTT
>-|TRBV6-5|TRBJ2-1|-
CASSYLPSGEGEQFF
TGTGCCAGCAGTTACCTGCCCTCAGGGGAGGGTGAGCAGTTCTTC
>-|TRBV13|TRBJ2-7|-
CASRAGSSYEQYF
TGTGCCAGCCGGGCGGGCAGCTCCTACGAGCAGTACTTC
>-|TRBV2|TRBJ1-1|-
CASRVETNTEAFF
TGTGCCAGCAGAGTCGAAACGAACACTGAAGCTTTCTTT
>-|TRBV19|TRBJ1-1|-
CASSITGLTEAFF
TGTGCCAGTAGTATTACGGGCTTAACTGAAGCTTTCTTT
>TRBD1|TRBV18|TRBJ2-5|few
CASSLGQGGTQYF
TGTGCCAGCTCACTCGGACAGGGAGGGACCCAGTACTTC
>-|TRBV5-6|TRBJ2-5|once
CASSLQQASWGETQYF
TGTGCCAGCAGCTTGCAACAGGCGAGTTGGGGGGAGACCCAGTACTTC
>-|TRBV5-4|TRBJ2-1|-
CASSFDSTYANEQFF
TGTGCCAGCAGCTTCGATTCAACTTATGCAAATGAGCAGTTCTTC
>-|TRBV9|TRBJ2-1|-
CASSVQDSSNEQFF
TGTGCCAGCAGCGTCCAGGACTCCTCCAATGAGCAGTTCTTC
>-|TRBV5-6|TRBJ2-1|-
CASSIGGPNEQFF
TGTGCCAGCAGCATCGGAGGGCCAAATGAGCAGTTCTTC
>-|TRBV28|TRBJ1-4|-
CASRGFVNSAPNEKLFF
TGTGCCAGCAGGGGTTTTGTGAACAGTGCGCCTAATGAAAAACTGTTTTTT
>-|TRBV6-6|TRBJ1-2|-
CASSYARTGYTF
TGTGCCAGCAGTTACGCCAGGACCGGCTACACCTTC
>-|TRBV29-1|TRBJ2-1|-
CSSGGESSYNEQFF
TGCAGCTCGGGTGGGGAGAGCTCCTACAATGAGCAGTTCTTC
>-|TRBV28|TRBJ1-3|-
CASSLRRNTIYF
TGTGCCAGCAGTTTGAGAAGAAACACCATATATTTT
>TRBD1|TRBV2|TRBJ1-1|-
CASSEAAGTDAFF
TGTGCCAGCAGTGAAGCCGCGGGGACAGATGCTTTCTTT
>-|TRBV5-1|TRBJ2-7|few
CASTREGGAYEQYF
TGCGCCAGCACTAGGGAGGGGGGAGCCTACGAGCAGTACTTC
>-|TRBV27|TRBJ1-6|-
CASSLAGWGNSPLHF
TGTGCCAGCAGTTTAGCGGGGTGGGGAAATTCACCCCTCCACTTT
>-|TRBV5-4|TRBJ1-2|-
CASSLVGTGSEGYTF
TGTGCCAGCAGCTTGGTGGGTACAGGGTCGGAAGGCTACACCTTC
>TRBD1|TRBV2|TRBJ1-1|-
CASSQGVNTEAFF
TGTGCCAGCAGTCAGGGGGTGAACACTGAAGCTTTCTTT
>-|TRBV2|TRBJ1-6|-
CASKGVAGSPLHF
TGTGCCAGCAAGGGGGTTGCGGGGTCACCCCTCCACTTT